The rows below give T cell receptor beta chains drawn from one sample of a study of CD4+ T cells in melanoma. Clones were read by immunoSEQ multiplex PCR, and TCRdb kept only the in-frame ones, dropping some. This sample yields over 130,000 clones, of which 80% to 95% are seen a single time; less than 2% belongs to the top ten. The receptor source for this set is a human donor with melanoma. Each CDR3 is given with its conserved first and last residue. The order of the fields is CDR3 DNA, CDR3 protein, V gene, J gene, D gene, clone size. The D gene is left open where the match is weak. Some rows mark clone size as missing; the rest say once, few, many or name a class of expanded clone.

cdr3_nt: TGTGCCAGCAGCGTAGCGGGTACTGCTGAAAAACTGTTTTTT
cdr3_aa: CASSVAGTAEKLFF
v_call: TRBV9
j_call: TRBJ1-4
d_call: -
clone_size: -

cdr3_nt: TGTGCCAGCAGTGGGAGACAGAAGTCTGGAAACACCATATATTTT
cdr3_aa: CASSGRQKSGNTIYF
v_call: TRBV7-2
j_call: TRBJ1-3
d_call: -
clone_size: -

cdr3_nt: TGCAGCGTTGTTCGAGGGGCTACAGATACGCAGTATTTT
cdr3_aa: CSVVRGATDTQYF
v_call: TRBV29-1
j_call: TRBJ2-3
d_call: -
clone_size: -

cdr3_nt: TGTGCCAGCAGCTTAACCGGGACTAGCGGGGGGGCTCAGTACTTC
cdr3_aa: CASSLTGTSGGAQYF
v_call: TRBV7-2
j_call: TRBJ2-7
d_call: TRBD2
clone_size: -

cdr3_nt: TGTGCCCCAGGAGGCCCCGGCTACACCTTC
cdr3_aa: CAPGGPGYTF
v_call: TRBV21-1
j_call: TRBJ1-2
d_call: -
clone_size: few

cdr3_nt: TGTGCCAGCAGCGTGGGGACAGGGGGGAATTCACCCCTCCACTTT
cdr3_aa: CASSVGTGGNSPLHF
v_call: TRBV7-3
j_call: TRBJ1-6
d_call: TRBD1
clone_size: -

cdr3_nt: TGTGCCAGCCAAGACGGGTACAATGAGCAGTTCTTC
cdr3_aa: CASQDGYNEQFF
v_call: TRBV19
j_call: TRBJ2-1
d_call: -
clone_size: -

cdr3_nt: TGTGCCAGTAGTCCTTGGCAGGGGATGGACTACGAGCAGTACTTC
cdr3_aa: CASSPWQGMDYEQYF
v_call: TRBV19
j_call: TRBJ2-7
d_call: -
clone_size: -

cdr3_nt: TGTGCCACTGCCTCTGGGACAACGAAGACCCAGTACTTC
cdr3_aa: CATASGTTKTQYF
v_call: TRBV19
j_call: TRBJ2-5
d_call: -
clone_size: -

cdr3_nt: TGCAGCGTTGCCGGGGCTCGGAGCTCCTACGAGCAGTACTTC
cdr3_aa: CSVAGARSSYEQYF
v_call: TRBV29-1
j_call: TRBJ2-7
d_call: -
clone_size: -

cdr3_nt: TGTGCCAGCACCCTGACAGGGTGGGTGAGCAATCAGCCCCAGCATTTT
cdr3_aa: CASTLTGWVSNQPQHF
v_call: TRBV21-1
j_call: TRBJ1-5
d_call: -
clone_size: -

cdr3_nt: TGTGCCAGCAGCAAAGGGACAGTGAGCTCCTACGAGCAGTACTTC
cdr3_aa: CASSKGTVSSYEQYF
v_call: TRBV5-4
j_call: TRBJ2-7
d_call: TRBD1
clone_size: -

cdr3_nt: TGTGCCAGTAGTAGCCCCAGGGGGGTTGCGACTGAAGCTTTCTTT
cdr3_aa: CASSSPRGVATEAFF
v_call: TRBV19
j_call: TRBJ1-1
d_call: TRBD1
clone_size: -

cdr3_nt: TGTGCCAGCAGCTCCACCCGGACAGGGGGCCTGCAGTATTTT
cdr3_aa: CASSSTRTGGLQYF
v_call: TRBV7-2
j_call: TRBJ2-3
d_call: TRBD1
clone_size: -

cdr3_nt: TGTGCCAGCAGACCGAAGGGGACACGGTACGAGCAGTACTTC
cdr3_aa: CASRPKGTRYEQYF
v_call: TRBV5-6
j_call: TRBJ2-7
d_call: -
clone_size: -

cdr3_nt: TGTGCCAGCAGCTTAGGGAACACCGGGGAGCTGTTTTTT
cdr3_aa: CASSLGNTGELFF
v_call: TRBV7-3
j_call: TRBJ2-2
d_call: -
clone_size: -

cdr3_nt: TGTGCCATCAGCCGGGACGGTCTAGGGGAGCAGTACTTC
cdr3_aa: CAISRDGLGEQYF
v_call: TRBV10-3
j_call: TRBJ2-7
d_call: -
clone_size: -

cdr3_nt: TGTGCCAGTAGTATTTCGAGGGGACAGGGGGCTTACGAGCAGTACTTC
cdr3_aa: CASSISRGQGAYEQYF
v_call: TRBV19
j_call: TRBJ2-7
d_call: TRBD1
clone_size: -

cdr3_nt: TGCGCCAGCAGCGCGGGACAGGGGTTCGGTAATGAAAAACTGTTTTTT
cdr3_aa: CASSAGQGFGNEKLFF
v_call: TRBV5-1
j_call: TRBJ1-4
d_call: TRBD1
clone_size: -

cdr3_nt: TGCGCCAGCAGTATTGTCGGGGGTGAGCAGTTCTTC
cdr3_aa: CASSIVGGEQFF
v_call: TRBV5-1
j_call: TRBJ2-1
d_call: -
clone_size: -

cdr3_nt: TGTGCCAGCAGTGAAGCCTCCGGGACGCTGTACTTC
cdr3_aa: CASSEASGTLYF
v_call: TRBV2
j_call: TRBJ2-4
d_call: -
clone_size: -

cdr3_nt: TGTGCGACTCGTGGGCGCCGCAATGAGCAGTTCTTC
cdr3_aa: CATRGRRNEQFF
v_call: TRBV19
j_call: TRBJ2-1
d_call: -
clone_size: -

cdr3_nt: TGTGCCACCAGCAGAGACGGGGGATACACTGAAGCTTTCTTT
cdr3_aa: CATSRDGGYTEAFF
v_call: TRBV15
j_call: TRBJ1-1
d_call: -
clone_size: -

cdr3_nt: TGTGCCAGCAGCCCTCTCAGGGGGCGGAGTAATGAAAAACTGTTTTTT
cdr3_aa: CASSPLRGRSNEKLFF
v_call: TRBV7-9
j_call: TRBJ1-4
d_call: TRBD1
clone_size: -

cdr3_nt: TGTGCCAGCACCTACGAAGCGGAGACCCAGTACTTC
cdr3_aa: CASTYEAETQYF
v_call: TRBV2
j_call: TRBJ2-5
d_call: -
clone_size: -

cdr3_nt: TGTGCCAGCAGTGAAGGTCATCAGCCCCAGCATTTT
cdr3_aa: CASSEGHQPQHF
v_call: TRBV6-1
j_call: TRBJ1-5
d_call: -
clone_size: -

cdr3_nt: TGCGCCAGCAGCCAAGGATCGGCGGACTACTACGAGCAGTACTTC
cdr3_aa: CASSQGSADYYEQYF
v_call: TRBV4-1
j_call: TRBJ2-7
d_call: -
clone_size: -

cdr3_nt: TGCGCCAGCAGCCAAGATGCCGGACAGGGGTATGGCTACACCTTC
cdr3_aa: CASSQDAGQGYGYTF
v_call: TRBV4-1
j_call: TRBJ1-2
d_call: TRBD1
clone_size: -

cdr3_nt: TGCGCCAGCAGCCGCCAGGGGCTACAGGTCGGGGGAGGGGATACGCAGTATTTT
cdr3_aa: CASSRQGLQVGGGDTQYF
v_call: TRBV4-1
j_call: TRBJ2-3
d_call: -
clone_size: -

cdr3_nt: TGTGCCAGCAGCTTAGGAGCAGGGCTGAACACTGAAGCTTTCTTT
cdr3_aa: CASSLGAGLNTEAFF
v_call: TRBV7-3
j_call: TRBJ1-1
d_call: -
clone_size: -

cdr3_nt: TGTGCCTGGACTTGGAACACCGGGGAGCTGTTTTTT
cdr3_aa: CAWTWNTGELFF
v_call: TRBV30
j_call: TRBJ2-2
d_call: -
clone_size: once

cdr3_nt: TGTGCCAGCAGTTTCGGGACACGATACTACGAGCAGTACTTC
cdr3_aa: CASSFGTRYYEQYF
v_call: TRBV27
j_call: TRBJ2-7
d_call: -
clone_size: -

cdr3_nt: TGTGCCAGTACTAAGCGGGGGGGCATTCCACCTAGATCCTACAATGAGCAGTTCTTC
cdr3_aa: CASTKRGGIPPRSYNEQFF
v_call: TRBV19
j_call: TRBJ2-1
d_call: TRBD2
clone_size: few

cdr3_nt: TGCGCCAGCAGCTCCGGGACCAACTACAATGAGCAGTTCTTC
cdr3_aa: CASSSGTNYNEQFF
v_call: TRBV5-1
j_call: TRBJ2-1
d_call: -
clone_size: -

cdr3_nt: TGTGCCAGCAGCGGACCTACAGCAGCGGGAGGCTACACCTTC
cdr3_aa: CASSGPTAAGGYTF
v_call: TRBV9
j_call: TRBJ1-2
d_call: -
clone_size: once

cdr3_nt: TGTGCCAGCAGCGTAGAGGTCGGGGGTGAAGCTTTCTTT
cdr3_aa: CASSVEVGGEAFF
v_call: TRBV9
j_call: TRBJ1-1
d_call: -
clone_size: -

cdr3_nt: TGTGCCAGCAGCTTCGCGCAGGGCTCCTACAATGAGCAGTTCTTC
cdr3_aa: CASSFAQGSYNEQFF
v_call: TRBV7-3
j_call: TRBJ2-1
d_call: -
clone_size: -

cdr3_nt: TGTGCCAGCACCAAACCAAATGAAAAACTGTTTTTT
cdr3_aa: CASTKPNEKLFF
v_call: TRBV6-6
j_call: TRBJ1-4
d_call: -
clone_size: -

cdr3_nt: TGTGCCAGCAGCTATTCGGGACAGGCTTATGGCTACACCTTC
cdr3_aa: CASSYSGQAYGYTF
v_call: TRBV7-2
j_call: TRBJ1-2
d_call: TRBD1
clone_size: -

cdr3_nt: TGTGCCATCAGGAACGGGACAGGCGGAAATCAGCCCCAGCATTTT
cdr3_aa: CAIRNGTGGNQPQHF
v_call: TRBV10-3
j_call: TRBJ1-5
d_call: TRBD1
clone_size: -

cdr3_nt: TGTGCCAGCAGCTTAGCGTCGGACGGCATGAGGCAGTATTTT
cdr3_aa: CASSLASDGMRQYF
v_call: TRBV7-8
j_call: TRBJ2-3
d_call: -
clone_size: -

cdr3_nt: TGTGCCAGTAGTATGAAACAGGGTGGCCAGCCCCAGCATTTT
cdr3_aa: CASSMKQGGQPQHF
v_call: TRBV19
j_call: TRBJ1-5
d_call: -
clone_size: few

cdr3_nt: TGTGCCAGCAGTTACGGGAGCGGCGTTAACTATGGCTACACCTTC
cdr3_aa: CASSYGSGVNYGYTF
v_call: TRBV6-6
j_call: TRBJ1-2
d_call: -
clone_size: -

cdr3_nt: TGTGCCAGCTCACCGCAGGGGCGGGGAACTAATGAAAAACTGTTTTTT
cdr3_aa: CASSPQGRGTNEKLFF
v_call: TRBV18
j_call: TRBJ1-4
d_call: -
clone_size: -

cdr3_nt: TGTGCCAGCTCACGCGACAGACAAGACGGTAACACCATATATTTT
cdr3_aa: CASSRDRQDGNTIYF
v_call: TRBV18
j_call: TRBJ1-3
d_call: -
clone_size: -

cdr3_nt: TGTGCCAGCAGTGAAGCTAGGTCGACCGGGGAGCTGTTTTTT
cdr3_aa: CASSEARSTGELFF
v_call: TRBV2
j_call: TRBJ2-2
d_call: -
clone_size: -

cdr3_nt: TGTGCCAGCAGCCCAGTCGGTGGGCAGGGTTATGGCTACACCTTC
cdr3_aa: CASSPVGGQGYGYTF
v_call: TRBV7-8
j_call: TRBJ1-2
d_call: -
clone_size: -

cdr3_nt: TGTGCCAGCAGCTTGGGGGGTAGGGGCAGGGTGGAGACCCAGTACTTC
cdr3_aa: CASSLGGRGRVETQYF
v_call: TRBV5-4
j_call: TRBJ2-5
d_call: -
clone_size: -

cdr3_nt: TGTGCCTGGACAGTTCAAGTTCACAGTGGCTACACCTTC
cdr3_aa: CAWTVQVHSGYTF
v_call: TRBV30
j_call: TRBJ1-2
d_call: -
clone_size: -

cdr3_nt: TGCGCCAGCAGCTCGGCCGGGACTGCGGTGGAGACCCAGTACTTC
cdr3_aa: CASSSAGTAVETQYF
v_call: TRBV5-1
j_call: TRBJ2-5
d_call: -
clone_size: -

cdr3_nt: TGTGCCAGCAGCTTATCCCTAGCGGGGACAGATACGCAGTATTTT
cdr3_aa: CASSLSLAGTDTQYF
v_call: TRBV7-3
j_call: TRBJ2-3
d_call: TRBD2
clone_size: -